The 24 T cell receptor beta chains in this list originate from one sample, sequenced in a study of shared clonotypes between healthy human individuals. Using immunoSEQ multiplex PCR, the repertoire was profiled, and TCRdb retains in-frame clones only, with some absent. Here the sample spans about 2 million clones, roughly 95% being singletons. Sequenced sample: naive CD4+ T cells sorted from blood. Subset in this sample: CD45RA+ positively selected. The receptors come from a man aged 18 to 30 in good health.

On this clone itself: This specimen includes other DNA sequences encoding the same CDR3. The CDR3 loop is CASSLVGTGSTDTQYF. The CDR3 nucleotides read TGTGCCAGCAGCCTCGTCGGGACAGGGAGCACAGATACGCAGTATTTT. The chain recombines TRBV7-2 with TRBJ2-3; the match to TRBD1 covers 9 bases. Germline CDR1 is SGHTA and CDR2 is FQGNSA. This CDR3 has 16 residues. V shed 5 bases, J shed 0 bases, and the junction held 6 bases outside the gene matches. Using reference TRBV7-2 and TRBJ2-3 for the parts outside the CDR3, the full variable domain is GAGVSQSPSNKVTEKGKDVELRCDPISGHTALYWYRQSLGQGLEFLIYFQGNSAPDKSGLPSDRFSAERTGGSVSTLTIQRTQQEDSAVYLCASSLVGTGSTDTQYFGPGTRLTVL.

J is TRBJ1-1 and V is TRBV2, with D possibly matching TRBD1 (6 bases). V gave up 6 bases and J gave up 7 bases, with 18 bases separating them. Germline loops: CDR1 SNHLY, CDR2 FYNNEI. The CDR3 is 14 residues long. The CDR3 sequence is CASRRDQGLGEAFF. CDR3 DNA: TGTGCCAGCAGGAGAGACCAGGGGCTGGGTGAAGCTTTCTTT.

This clone was seen just once. The gene calls are TRBV28 and TRBJ2-7; D unresolved. The CDR3 has 14 amino acids. Per the germline V gene, CDR1 is MDHEN and CDR2 is SYDVKM. V was shortened by 2 bases and J by 2 bases, with 10 bases between the two germline ends. This CDR3 reads CASSLNPWTYEQYF. CDR3 nucleotide sequence: TGTGCCAGCAGTTTAAACCCCTGGACCTACGAGCAGTACTTC.

The gene calls are TRBV7-9 and TRBJ2-7; the D is unclear. The CDR3 contains 13 residues. Germline lookup yields CDR1 SEHNR and CDR2 FQNEAQ (reference sequence). Deletions cut 4 bases from V and 0 bases from J, with 7 bases between. The CDR3 spells CASSSDYSYEQYF. The CDR3 nucleotides read TGTGCCAGCAGCTCAGATTACTCCTACGAGCAGTACTTC.

This rearrangement joins TRBV7-5 to TRBJ2-5; the listed D gene, TRBD2, was not tested against the DNA. TRBV7-5 is a pseudogene. The CDR3 has 16 residues. CDR3 region: CASSLGGLGTQETQYF. Here the CDR3 DNA reads TGTGCCAGCAGCTTAGGGGGTCTGGGGACTCAAGAGACCCAGTACTTC.

This sequence joins TRBV2 and TRBJ2-7; either TRBD1 or TRBD2 may supply D (9 bases each). V lost 6 bases, J lost 3 bases, and 18 bases lay in between. Germline assignment: CDR1 SNHLY and CDR2 FYNNEI. The CDR3 has 15 amino acids. Here the CDR3 DNA reads TGTGCCAGCAGGCGGGGGGGACAGGGTATCTACGAGCAGTACTTC. Residues: CASRRGGQGIYEQYF. Filled out from reference TRBV2 and TRBJ2-7, the complete variable domain reads EPEVTQTPSHQVTQMGQEVILRCVPISNHLYFYWYRQILGQKVEFLVSFYNNEISEKSEIFDDQFSVERPDGSNFTLKIRSTKLEDSAMYFCASRRGGQGIYEQYFGPGTRLTVT.

Concerning this clone: The same CDR3 can be traced to other DNA sequences in this sample. The chain combines TRBV5-6 with TRBJ1-2; D is undetermined. Germline CDR1 is SGHDT and CDR2 is YYEEEE. V was trimmed by 0 bases and J by 4 bases, leaving 7 bases between them. The CDR3 contains 13 residues. CDR3 in DNA: TGTGCCAGCAGCTTGGAACAGACCTATGGCTACACCTTC. Residues: CASSLEQTYGYTF.

This clone is a singleton in its sample. Distinct nucleotide sequences in the sample also encode this CDR3. CDR3 sequence (DNA): TGTGCCAGCAGCCTGGACTACACTGAAGCTTTCTTT. As protein: CASSLDYTEAFF. This sequence joins TRBV7-9 and TRBJ1-1; D remains ambiguous. Germline lookup yields CDR1 SEHNR and CDR2 FQNEAQ (reference sequence). V was pared by 5 bases and J by 3 bases, with 7 bases between. The CDR3 consists of 12 residues.

This chain joins TRBV6-1 and TRBJ1-2; possibly TRBD1 for D (6 bases). Trimming stripped 4 bases from V and 0 bases from J, with 9 bases between. Germline CDR1 is MNHNS and CDR2 is SASEGT. The CDR3 contains 14 residues. The CDR3 is CASSGQDANYGYTF. The DNA for the CDR3 is TGTGCCAGCAGTGGACAGGATGCTAACTATGGCTACACCTTC.

This chain joins TRBV11-2 and TRBJ2-2; 9 nucleotides agree with TRBD1. The CDR3 contains 15 residues. CDR1 and CDR2 from the germline V gene are SGHAT and FQNNGV. The V gene end was trimmed by 5 bases and the J gene end by 4 bases; junction bases not matched to a gene: 5. The CDR3 protein is CASSPGQGGTGELFF. The CDR3 DNA is TGTGCCAGCAGCCCGGGACAGGGTGGCACCGGGGAGCTGTTTTTT.

This clone was observed a single time. The chain links TRBV6-5 to TRBJ2-5; D uncertain. The V and J ends lost 6 bases and 3 bases respectively, with 8 bases between them. Germline CDR1 is MNHEY and CDR2 is SVGAGI. The CDR3 has 12 amino acids. CDR3 DNA sequence: TGTGCCAGCAGAGGGCGTAAAGAGACCCAGTACTTC. It yields the protein CASRGRKETQYF.

Turning to this clone: Within the sample, other DNA sequences also encode this same CDR3. The chain has TRBV19 and TRBJ2-5; the D is unclear. The ends were cut back, 5 bases at V and 2 bases at J, with 9 bases in the middle. The CDR3 runs to 13 residues. Germline CDR1 is LNHDA and CDR2 is SQIVND (reference sequence). The CDR3 coding sequence is TGTGCCAGTAGTCCTTCCGGGCAAGAGACCCAGTACTTC. Translated, it gives CASSPSGQETQYF.

The chain combines TRBV5-6 with TRBJ1-1; unclear D gene. The CDR3 is 15 amino acids. Trimming shortened V by 0 bases and J by 0 bases, and 9 bases separated the two germline ends. Germline V gives CDR1 SGHDT, CDR2 YYEEEE. The CDR3 spells CASSLAPAMNTEAFF. The CDR3 DNA reads as TGTGCCAGCAGCTTGGCTCCGGCGATGAACACTGAAGCTTTCTTT.

The rearrangement uses TRBV5-1 and TRBJ2-1; no reliable D call. Looked up from germline, CDR1 is SGHRS and CDR2 is YFSETQ. V was cut by 4 bases and J by 10 bases, with 21 bases left in between. The CDR3 has 15 amino acids. CDR3 DNA: TGCGCCAGCAGCCTAACCACGGCTAGTCATGGCGAGCAGTTCTTC. It is translated as CASSLTTASHGEQFF.

J is TRBJ2-3 and V is TRBV5-4; the D gene could be TRBD1 or TRBD2 (5 bases each). The V gene lost 5 bases and the J gene lost 1 base, with 14 bases spanning the gap. This CDR3 comprises 15 residues. Germline V gene data show CDR1 as SGHNT and CDR2 as YYREEE (reference sequence). The CDR3 is CASRPGGSGTDTQYF. The CDR3 DNA follows: TGTGCCAGCAGGCCTGGGGGTTCGGGCACAGATACGCAGTATTTT.

This chain links TRBV2 with TRBJ2-7, with D hard to call. V dropped 3 bases and J dropped 3 bases, with 15 bases sitting between them. CDR3 size: 15 residues. Germline-derived CDR1 and CDR2 are SNHLY and FYNNEI. CDR3 coding DNA: TGTGCCAGCAGTGATACTACAGCTTACTACTACGAGCAGTACTTC. Protein: CASSDTTAYYYEQYF.

This clone was detected once. This chain joins TRBV2 and TRBJ2-7; TRBD2 agrees at 8 bases. CDR3 length: 14 residues. Germline lookup yields CDR1 SNHLY and CDR2 FYNNEI. The V segment lost 7 bases and the J segment 3 bases; nucleotides outside the gene matches: 8. The CDR3 DNA follows: TGTGCCAGCAATAGGTACGGGACTAGCTACGAGCAGTACTTC. Its translation: CASNRYGTSYEQYF.

CDR3 amino acids: CASSEQGMDGYTF. The CDR3, as DNA: TGTGCCAGCAGTGAACAGGGAATGGATGGCTACACCTTC. The chain joins TRBV6-1 to TRBJ1-2; D might be TRBD1 (5 bases). Germline loops: CDR1 MNHNS, CDR2 SASEGT. The CDR3 is made up of 13 amino acids. The V end was cut by 2 bases, the J end by 6 bases, with 10 bases between.

This chain connects TRBV10-3 to TRBJ2-3; D not certain. The CDR3 loop spans 14 amino acids. V was clipped by 6 bases and J by 0 bases, with 10 bases between them. Per germline, CDR1 ENHRY and CDR2 SYGVKD. CDR3 protein: CAIRWGSSTDTQYF. CDR3 DNA sequence: TGTGCCATCAGGTGGGGATCCAGCACAGATACGCAGTATTTT.

This chain joins TRBV4-2 and TRBJ2-7; 10 bases fit TRBD1. This CDR3 has 17 amino acids. Germline trimming cut 1 base from V and 3 bases from J; bases unmatched to any gene: 9. Per the germline V gene, CDR1 is LGHNA and CDR2 is YNFKEQ. The CDR3 sequence: CASSQGFFGQGVYEQYF. In DNA, the CDR3 is TGTGCCAGCAGCCAAGGGTTTTTTGGACAGGGGGTCTACGAGCAGTACTTC.

V is TRBV9 and J is TRBJ2-1; 9 positions match TRBD2. Germline V gives CDR1 SGDLS, CDR2 YYNGEE. V was pared by 0 bases and J by 8 bases, with 9 bases of the junction left unmatched. The CDR3 consists of 16 residues. The CDR3 DNA sequence: TGTGCCAGCAGCGTAGTGCATGGCGGGAGGGACGATGAGCAGTTCTTC. Translated, it gives CASSVVHGGRDDEQFF.

V and J are TRBV5-1 and TRBJ2-1, with TRBD2 identical over 10 bases. The CDR3 spans 15 residues. Germline assignment: CDR1 SGHRS and CDR2 YFSETQ. With 1 base clipped from V and 4 bases from J, the junction kept 2 bases outside the gene matches. The CDR3 bases are TGCGCCAGCAGCTTGACTAGCGGGACTTACAATGAGCAGTTCTTC. Translated: CASSLTSGTYNEQFF.

V gene TRBV5-1 combines with J gene TRBJ1-2; TRBD1 might be the D (6 bases). CDR3 length: 16 residues. Germline CDR1 and CDR2: SGHRS and YFSETQ. Deletions cut 0 bases from V and 1 base from J, with 13 bases between. This chain's CDR3 is CASSLVGGAYNYGYTF. The CDR3 region has the DNA TGCGCCAGCAGCTTGGTTGGGGGCGCCTATAACTATGGCTACACCTTC. Filled out from reference TRBV5-1 and TRBJ1-2, the complete variable domain reads KAGVTQTPRYLIKTRGQQVTLSCSPISGHRSVSWYQQTPGQGLQFLFEYFSETQRNKGNFPGRFSGRQFSNSRSEMNVSTLELGDSALYLCASSLVGGAYNYGYTFGSGTRLTVV.

The CDR3 loop reads CASSLRVETQYF. The CDR3 DNA follows: TGTGCCAGCAGCCTCAGGGTAGAGACCCAGTACTTC. The V call is TRBV7-6, the J call TRBJ2-5, with D tentatively TRBD1 (5 bases). This CDR3 region has 12 residues. Trimming removed 5 bases from V and 4 bases from J, with 8 bases in between. CDR1 SGHVS and CDR2 FNYEAQ come from the germline V gene.